The clone carrying this T cell receptor beta chain was seen many times. Its antigen is unknown. These data are taken from a study of Graves' ophthalmopathy and Graves' hyperthyroidism. V was pared by 5 bases and J by 6 bases, with 23 bases between. CDR3 length: 16 residues. Germline assignment: CDR1 MDHEN and CDR2 SYDVKM. RNA served as the template for amplifying TCR beta CDR3 regions. Second-round multiplex PCR followed a first-round RT-PCR using HTBI primers. TCRdb re-analysed the multiplex PCR reads in MiXCR, keeping a single row per CDR3 protein. The sample has about 620,000 distinct CDR3 sequences; 22% are singletons. Hyperthyroidism qualified as stable when ophthalmopathy did not develop within 18 months of follow-up. Orbital computed tomography, together with clinical symptoms, serum thyroxine, TRAb and thyroid ultrasound, was used for diagnosis. 10 ml of fresh blood yielded the PBMCs by density gradient.

Whole-study results and caveats: The study's model predicted ophthalmopathy progression at 70.59% sensitivity and approximately 72% specificity.

The chain has TRBV28 and TRBJ2-7, with D maybe TRBD1 (6 bases). The TCR sequence derives from a woman between 18 and 29 years old with stable Graves' hyperthyroidism. Some clones in this sample may be carry-over from other donors' samples. Sequenced input: peripheral blood. The CDR3 nucleotides read TGTGCCAGCAGTATACGGACAGTCGGACGACTTGGCGAGCAGTACTTC. It translates to CASSIRTVGRLGEQYF.